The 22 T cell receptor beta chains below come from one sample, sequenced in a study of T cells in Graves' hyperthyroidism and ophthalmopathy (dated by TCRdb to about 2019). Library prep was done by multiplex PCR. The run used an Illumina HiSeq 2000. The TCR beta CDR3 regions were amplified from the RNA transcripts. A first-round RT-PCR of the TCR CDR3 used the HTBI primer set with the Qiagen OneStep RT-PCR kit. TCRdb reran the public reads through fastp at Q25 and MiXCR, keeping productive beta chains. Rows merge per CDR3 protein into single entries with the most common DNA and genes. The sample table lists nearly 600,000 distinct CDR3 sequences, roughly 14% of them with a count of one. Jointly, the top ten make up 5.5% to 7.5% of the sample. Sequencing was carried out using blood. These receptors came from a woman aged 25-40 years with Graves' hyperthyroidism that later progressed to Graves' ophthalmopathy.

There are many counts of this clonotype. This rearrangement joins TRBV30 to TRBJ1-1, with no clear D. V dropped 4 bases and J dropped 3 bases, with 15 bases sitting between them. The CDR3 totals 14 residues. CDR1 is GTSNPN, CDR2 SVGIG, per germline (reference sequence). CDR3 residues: CAWTLGIFYTEAFF. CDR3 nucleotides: TGTGCCTGGACCCTGGGGATATTTTACACTGAAGCTTTCTTT.

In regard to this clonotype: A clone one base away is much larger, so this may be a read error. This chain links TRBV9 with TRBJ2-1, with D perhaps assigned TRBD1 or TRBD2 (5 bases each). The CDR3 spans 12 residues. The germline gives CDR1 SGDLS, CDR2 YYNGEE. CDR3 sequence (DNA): TGTGCCAGCAGCGTAGACGGGACGGAGCAGTGCTTC. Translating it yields CASSVDGTEQCF.

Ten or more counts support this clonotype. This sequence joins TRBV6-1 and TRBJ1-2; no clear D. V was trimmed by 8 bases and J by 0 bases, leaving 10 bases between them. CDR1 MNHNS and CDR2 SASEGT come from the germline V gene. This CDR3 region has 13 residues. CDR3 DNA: TGTGCCAGCGGGTCAGAGTCTAACTATGGCTACACCTTC. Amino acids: CASGSESNYGYTF.

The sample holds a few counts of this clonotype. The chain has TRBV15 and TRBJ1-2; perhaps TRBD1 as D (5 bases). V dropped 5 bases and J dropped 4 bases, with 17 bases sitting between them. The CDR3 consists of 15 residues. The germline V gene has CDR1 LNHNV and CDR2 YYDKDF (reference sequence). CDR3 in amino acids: CATSGNSGTFYGYTF. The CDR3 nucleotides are TGTGCCACCAGCGGAAATTCAGGGACCTTCTATGGCTACACCTTC.

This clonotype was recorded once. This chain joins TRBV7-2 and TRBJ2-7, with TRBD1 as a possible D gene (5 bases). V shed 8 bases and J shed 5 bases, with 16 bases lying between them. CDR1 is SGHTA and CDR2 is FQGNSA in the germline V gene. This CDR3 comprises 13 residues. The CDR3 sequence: CASGRERGDEQYF. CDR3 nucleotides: TGTGCCAGCGGAAGGGAAAGGGGCGACGAGCAGTACTTC.

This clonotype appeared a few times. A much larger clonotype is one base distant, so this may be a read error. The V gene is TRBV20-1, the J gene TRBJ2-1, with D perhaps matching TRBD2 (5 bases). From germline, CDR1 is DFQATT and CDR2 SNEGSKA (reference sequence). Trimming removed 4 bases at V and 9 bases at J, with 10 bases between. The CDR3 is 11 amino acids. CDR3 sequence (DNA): TGCAGTGCTACATGGGAGCGTGAGCAGTTCTTC. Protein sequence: CSATWEREQFF.

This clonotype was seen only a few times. This chain's CDR3 is CASSLFAGLNEQFF. The CDR3 nucleotides are TGTGCCAGCAGTTTATTTGCGGGACTTAATGAGCAGTTCTTC. The V and J genes are TRBV28 and TRBJ2-1; D might be TRBD2 (6 bases). CDR3 size: 14 residues. V lost 1 base, J lost 7 bases, and 11 bases lay in between. The germline gives CDR1 MDHEN, CDR2 SYDVKM. Full variable domain (outside the CDR3, taken from reference TRBV28 and TRBJ2-1): DVKVTQSSRYLVKRTGEKVFLECVQDMDHENMFWYRQDPGLGLRLIYFSYDVKMKEKGDIPEGYSVSREKKERFSLILESASTNQTSMYLCASSLFAGLNEQFFGPGTRLTVL.

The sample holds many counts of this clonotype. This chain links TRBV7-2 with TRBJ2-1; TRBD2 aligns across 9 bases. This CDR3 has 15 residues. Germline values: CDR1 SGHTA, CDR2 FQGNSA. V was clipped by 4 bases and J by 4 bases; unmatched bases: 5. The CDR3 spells CASSSSSGVYNEQFF. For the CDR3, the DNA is TGTGCCAGCAGCTCCTCTAGCGGGGTATACAATGAGCAGTTCTTC.

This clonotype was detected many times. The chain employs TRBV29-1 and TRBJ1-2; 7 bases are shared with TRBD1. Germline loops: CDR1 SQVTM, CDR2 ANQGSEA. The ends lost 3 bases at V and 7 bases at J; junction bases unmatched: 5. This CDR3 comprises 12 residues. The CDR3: CSVDTGVGGYTF. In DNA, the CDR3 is TGCAGCGTTGATACAGGGGTGGGTGGCTACACCTTC.

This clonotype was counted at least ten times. CDR3 sequence: CASSLGQGAGQPQHF. CDR3 nucleotide sequence: TGTGCCAGCAGTTTAGGTCAGGGGGCGGGTCAGCCCCAGCATTTT. This chain uses TRBV12-3 or TRBV12-4 with TRBJ1-5, with TRBD1 matching over 8 bases. The CDR3 covers 15 residues. V lost 1 base to trimming and J lost 6 bases; unmatched junction nucleotides: 5.

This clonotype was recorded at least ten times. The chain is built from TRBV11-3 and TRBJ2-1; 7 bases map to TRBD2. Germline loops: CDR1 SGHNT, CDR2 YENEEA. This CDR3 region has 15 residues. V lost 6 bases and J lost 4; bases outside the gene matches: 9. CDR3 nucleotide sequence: TGTGCCAGCAGGCCCCTAGCGGAAAGATACAATGAGCAGTTCTTC. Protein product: CASRPLAERYNEQFF.

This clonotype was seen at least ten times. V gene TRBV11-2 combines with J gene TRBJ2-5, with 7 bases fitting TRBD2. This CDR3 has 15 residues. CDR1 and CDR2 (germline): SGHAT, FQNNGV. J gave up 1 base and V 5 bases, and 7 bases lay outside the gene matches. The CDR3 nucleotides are TGTGCCAGCAGCCGTGCCCTAGCGGCCCAAGAGACCCAGTACTTC. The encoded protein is CASSRALAAQETQYF.

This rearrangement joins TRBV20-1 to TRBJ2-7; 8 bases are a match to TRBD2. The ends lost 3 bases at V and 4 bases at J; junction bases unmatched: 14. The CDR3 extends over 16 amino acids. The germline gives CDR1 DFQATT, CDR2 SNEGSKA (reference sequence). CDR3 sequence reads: CSAREIQREQLYEQYF. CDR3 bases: TGCAGTGCTAGGGAAATTCAGCGGGAGCAGTTATACGAGCAGTACTTC.

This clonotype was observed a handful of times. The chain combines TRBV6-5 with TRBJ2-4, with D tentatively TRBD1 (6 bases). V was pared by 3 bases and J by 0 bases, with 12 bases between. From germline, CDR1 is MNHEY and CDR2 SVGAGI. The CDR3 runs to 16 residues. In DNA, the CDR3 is TGTGCCAGCAGTTATGGGGACACCCTAGCCAAAAACATTCAGTACTTC. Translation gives CASSYGDTLAKNIQYF.

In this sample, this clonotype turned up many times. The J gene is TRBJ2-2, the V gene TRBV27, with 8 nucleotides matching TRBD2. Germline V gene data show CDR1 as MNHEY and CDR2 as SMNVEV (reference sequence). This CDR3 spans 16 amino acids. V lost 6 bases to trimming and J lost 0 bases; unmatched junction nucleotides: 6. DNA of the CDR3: TGTGCCAGCAGCTGGCCGGGAGGGGCGAACACCGGGGAGCTGTTTTTT. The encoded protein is CASSWPGGANTGELFF.

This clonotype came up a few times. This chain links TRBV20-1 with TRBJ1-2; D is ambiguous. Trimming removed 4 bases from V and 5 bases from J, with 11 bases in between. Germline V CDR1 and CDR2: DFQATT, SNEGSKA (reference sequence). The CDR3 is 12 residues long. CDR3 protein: CSATEGGYGYTF. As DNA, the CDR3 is TGCAGTGCTACGGAAGGAGGGTATGGCTACACCTTC.

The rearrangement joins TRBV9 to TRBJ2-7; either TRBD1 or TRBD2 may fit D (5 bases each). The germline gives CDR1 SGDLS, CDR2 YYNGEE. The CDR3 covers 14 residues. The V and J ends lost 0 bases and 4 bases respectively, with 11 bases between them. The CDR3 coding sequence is TGTGCCAGCAGCGTAGTACGGGACGGATACGAGCAGTACTTC. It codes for CASSVVRDGYEQYF.

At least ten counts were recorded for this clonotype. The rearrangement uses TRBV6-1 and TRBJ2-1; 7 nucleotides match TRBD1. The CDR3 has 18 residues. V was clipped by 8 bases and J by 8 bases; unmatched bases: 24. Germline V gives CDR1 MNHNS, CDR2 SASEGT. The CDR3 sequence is CASDKERGRVTGVDEQFF. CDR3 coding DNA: TGTGCCAGCGACAAGGAAAGGGGGCGCGTAACCGGTGTCGATGAGCAGTTCTTC.

The CDR3 region is CASRGTAITNEKLFF. The CDR3 DNA follows: TGTGCCAGCAGGGGGACCGCGATTACCAATGAAAAACTGTTTTTT. V and J are TRBV6-2 or TRBV6-3 and TRBJ1-4; TRBD1 might be the D (5 bases). V lost 6 bases to trimming and J lost 5 bases, with 16 bases between them. The CDR3 sequence is 15 residues long. Germline-derived CDR1 and CDR2 are MNHEY and SVGEGT.

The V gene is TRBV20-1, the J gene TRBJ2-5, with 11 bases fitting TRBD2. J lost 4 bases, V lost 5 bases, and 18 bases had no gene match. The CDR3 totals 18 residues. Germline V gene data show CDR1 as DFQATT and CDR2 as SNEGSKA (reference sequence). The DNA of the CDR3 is TGCAGTGCTTCCACCCTTCGTCCTAGCGGGAGGAGAGGAGAGACCCAGTACTTC. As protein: CSASTLRPSGRRGETQYF.

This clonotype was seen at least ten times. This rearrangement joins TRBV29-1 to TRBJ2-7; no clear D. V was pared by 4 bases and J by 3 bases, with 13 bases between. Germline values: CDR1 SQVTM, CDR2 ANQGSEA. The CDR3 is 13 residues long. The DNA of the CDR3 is TGCAGCGTTGTGCCAGCGAACCTCTACGAGCAGTACTTC. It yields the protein CSVVPANLYEQYF.

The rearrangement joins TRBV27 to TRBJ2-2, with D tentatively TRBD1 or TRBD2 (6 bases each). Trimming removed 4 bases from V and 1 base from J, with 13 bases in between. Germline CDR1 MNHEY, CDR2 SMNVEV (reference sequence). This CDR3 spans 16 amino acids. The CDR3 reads CASSWGAGGNTGELFF. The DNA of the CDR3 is TGTGCCAGCAGTTGGGGGGCTGGGGGGAACACCGGGGAGCTGTTTTTT.